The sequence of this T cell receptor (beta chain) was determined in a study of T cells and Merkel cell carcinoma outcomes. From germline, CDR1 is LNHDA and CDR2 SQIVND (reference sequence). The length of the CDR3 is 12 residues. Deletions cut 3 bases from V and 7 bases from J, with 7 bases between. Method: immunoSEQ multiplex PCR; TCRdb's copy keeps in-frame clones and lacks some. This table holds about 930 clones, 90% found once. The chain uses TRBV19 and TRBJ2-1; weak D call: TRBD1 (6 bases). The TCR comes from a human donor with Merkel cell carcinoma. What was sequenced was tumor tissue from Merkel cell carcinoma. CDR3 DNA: TGTGCCAGTAGTATCAGGGGTAATGAGCAGTTCTTC. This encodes CASSIRGNEQFF.